These 29 T cell receptor beta chains share one sample of origin, sequenced in a study of vaccination and CD4 T cells after COVID-19. Noted treatment: roughly ten-day PBMC culture with coronavirus spike peptide pools or control peptides (ViraFEST assay). Before the COVID-19 pandemic (2011-2018), CD4+ T cells were obtained from the unexposed donor. The assay that was used to sequence DNA from cultured CD4+ T cells was the Oncomine TCR Beta short-read assay. Cultured CD4+ T cells yielded the extracted genomic DNA. TCRdb itself ran the PCR reads through MiXCR, one entry per CDR3 protein. This table has almost 9,500 distinct CDR3 sequences, 30% to 40% appearing once. Their target antigens are unknown. Sequenced material: CD4+ T cells from blood, cultured in vitro. The receptors originated from a human donor in good health.

This clonotype was detected only a few times. J is TRBJ1-5 and V is TRBV19, with D possibly matching TRBD1 (5 bases). With 7 bases removed from V and 0 bases from J, the gap between germline ends came to 13 bases. Per the germline V gene, CDR1 is LNHDA and CDR2 is SQIVND (reference sequence). The CDR3 extends over 15 amino acids. The CDR3 coding sequence is TGTGCCAGTACCCTGGGGGACGGTAGCAATCAGCCCCAGCATTTT. It translates to CASTLGDGSNQPQHF.

The gene calls are TRBV27 and TRBJ2-1, with 8 bases matching TRBD1. Germline CDR1 MNHEY, CDR2 SMNVEV (reference sequence). V gave up 5 bases and J gave up 4 bases; unmatched junction bases: 4. CDR3 size: 14 residues. For the CDR3, the DNA is TGTGCCAGCAGTCCTTGGGACAGGTACAATGAGCAGTTCTTC. Its protein is CASSPWDRYNEQFF.

By proportion, this clonotype is medium-sized. The chain is built from TRBV15 and TRBJ1-3; no clear D. The length of the CDR3 is 15 residues. In germline, CDR1 is LNHNV, CDR2 YYDKDF (reference sequence). V dropped 0 bases and J dropped 4 bases, with 10 bases sitting between them. Here the CDR3 reads CATSRDLGSGNTIYF. CDR3 DNA sequence: TGTGCCACCAGCAGAGATCTGGGGTCAGGAAACACCATATATTTT. The full variable domain, its missing parts supplied by reference TRBV15 and TRBJ1-3, is DAMVIQNPRYQVTQFGKPVTLSCSQTLNHNVMYWYQQKSSQAPKLLFHYYDKDFNNEADTPDNFQSRRPNTSFCFLDIRSPGLGDTAMYLCATSRDLGSGNTIYFGEGSWLTVV.

The chain combines TRBV28 with TRBJ2-7, with D hard to call. Germline V gene data show CDR1 as MDHEN and CDR2 as SYDVKM. The germline V and J ends were trimmed by 4 bases and 0 bases, with 7 bases remaining between them. This CDR3 is 13 amino acids long. In DNA, the CDR3 is TGTGCCAGCAGTTCTGGAAGCTCCTACGAGCAGTACTTC. Translation: CASSSGSSYEQYF.

The chain couples TRBV20-1 to TRBJ2-7; D tentatively fits TRBD1 or TRBD2 (5 bases each). V lost 7 bases, J lost 3 bases, and 13 bases lay in between. From germline, CDR1 is DFQATT and CDR2 SNEGSKA (reference sequence). This CDR3 has 12 residues. The CDR3 region has the DNA TGCAGTGTCGGACAAGGACTCTACGAGCAGTACTTC. It codes for CSVGQGLYEQYF.

V usage is TRBV6-2 or TRBV6-3 and J usage is TRBJ1-6; D is undetermined. Germline CDR1 is MNHEY and CDR2 is SVGEGT. The CDR3 consists of 14 residues. Trimming took 6 bases from V and 6 from J, leaving 12 bases between them. CDR3 nucleotide sequence: TGTGCCAGCAGCACCGGGTCGTCTAATTCACCCCTCCACTTT. This sequence encodes CASSTGSSNSPLHF.

V usage is TRBV14 and J usage is TRBJ1-1, with D tentatively TRBD1 (5 bases). V was cut by 0 bases and J by 8 bases, with 13 bases left in between. CDR3 length: 14 residues. Germline CDR1 and CDR2: SGHDN and FVKESK. CDR3: CASSQDLRGSEAFF. The DNA of the CDR3 is TGTGCCAGCAGCCAAGATTTGAGGGGTTCAGAAGCTTTCTTT.

The V call is TRBV7-3, the J call TRBJ2-5; 11 bases agree with TRBD1. Looked up from germline, CDR1 is SGHTA and CDR2 is FQGTGA. The V gene end was trimmed by 0 bases and the J gene end by 0 bases; junction bases not matched to a gene: 12. The CDR3 has 20 residues. The CDR3 coding sequence is TGTGCCAGCAGCTTAACGTCGAGGGGGACAGGGGGATCGTACCAAGAGACCCAGTACTTC. The encoded protein is CASSLTSRGTGGSYQETQYF.

The rearrangement uses TRBV20-1 and TRBJ1-2; D unclear. Germline V gives CDR1 DFQATT, CDR2 SNEGSKA (reference sequence). V was trimmed by 3 bases and J by 2 bases, leaving 7 bases between them. The CDR3 has 12 residues. CDR3 in DNA: TGCAGTGCTAGGGACGCCAACTATGGCTACACCTTC. The encoded protein is CSARDANYGYTF.

The CDR3: CASSQGALSYNEQFF. CDR3 nucleotide sequence: TGCGCCAGCAGCCAAGGAGCACTCTCCTACAATGAGCAGTTCTTC. The chain employs TRBV4-3 and TRBJ2-1; no clear D gene. The germline CDR1 and CDR2 sequences are LGHNA and YSLEER. Trimming shortened V by 1 base and J by 0 bases, and 7 bases separated the two germline ends. The CDR3 is made up of 15 amino acids.

This clonotype was seen a few times. The chain combines TRBV7-2 with TRBJ2-3; unclear D gene. Deletions cut 7 bases from V and 3 bases from J, with 11 bases between. The CDR3 covers 13 residues. Germline-derived CDR1 and CDR2 are SGHTA and FQGNSA. CDR3 nucleotides: TGTGCCAGCACCCCCCCCCGTACAGATACGCAGTATTTT. It codes for CASTPPRTDTQYF.

The chain's CDR3 is CASSASRQKFYGYTF. DNA for the CDR3: TGTGCCAGCAGTGCTTCAAGACAGAAGTTCTATGGCTACACCTTC. V gene TRBV2 combines with J gene TRBJ1-2; a weak D match, TRBD1 (5 bases). This CDR3 has 15 residues. Per germline, CDR1 SNHLY and CDR2 FYNNEI. Trimming left V 4 bases short and J 4 bases short, with 16 bases between. The full variable domain, its missing parts supplied by reference TRBV2 and TRBJ1-2, is EPEVTQTPSHQVTQMGQEVILRCVPISNHLYFYWYRQILGQKVEFLVSFYNNEISEKSEIFDDQFSVERPDGSNFTLKIRSTKLEDSAMYFCASSASRQKFYGYTFGSGTRLTVV.

Only a few counts were recorded for this clonotype. The J gene is TRBJ2-2, the V gene TRBV7-2; 8 bases map to TRBD1. V dropped 1 base and J dropped 5; count of bases not matched to a gene: 9. Germline V gives CDR1 SGHTA, CDR2 FQGNSA. This CDR3 contains 17 residues. CDR3 bases: TGTGCCAGCAGCTTAGGATTAAGGACAGGGCGAACCGGGGAGCTGTTTTTT. It is translated as CASSLGLRTGRTGELFF.

V usage is TRBV12-3 or TRBV12-4 and J usage is TRBJ1-2, with a tentative D call TRBD1 (5 bases). Trimming pared 4 bases from V and 4 bases from J, leaving 10 bases between. The length of the CDR3 is 13 residues. The CDR3 nucleotides read TGTGCCAGCAGTTCCCGTGGGGGCTATGGCTACACCTTC. Amino acids: CASSSRGGYGYTF.

This chain links TRBV28 with TRBJ1-2, with TRBD1 matching over 9 bases. The junction had 8 bases not matched to a gene; V was cut back by 4 bases and J by 5 bases. CDR1 and CDR2 (germline): MDHEN, SYDVKM. The CDR3 covers 15 residues. CDR3 sequence (DNA): TGTGCCAGCAGTTCCGTACCAGACAGGGGGTATGGCTACACCTTC. Translation gives CASSSVPDRGYGYTF.

This clonotype was seen only a few times. CDR3 nucleotide sequence: TGTGCCAGTAGTTTCCTCGGACAGGGCTACGAGCAGTACTTC. This codes for CASSFLGQGYEQYF. The chain couples TRBV19 to TRBJ2-7; 8 bases agree with TRBD1. In germline, CDR1 is LNHDA, CDR2 SQIVND (reference sequence). V was pared by 5 bases and J by 3 bases, with 6 bases of the junction left unmatched. This CDR3 has 14 residues.

This clonotype has only a few counts. The rearrangement links TRBV28 to TRBJ2-7, with D unclear. CDR1 and CDR2 from the germline V gene are MDHEN and SYDVKM. CDR3 length: 14 residues. Trimming removed 6 bases from V and 0 bases from J, with 12 bases in between. The CDR3: CASRGSAISYEQYF. The CDR3 DNA is TGTGCCAGCAGGGGGTCAGCAATCTCCTACGAGCAGTACTTC.

This rearrangement joins TRBV14 to TRBJ2-5; D is possibly TRBD1 (6 bases). There are 16 residues in the CDR3. Germline lookup yields CDR1 SGHDN and CDR2 FVKESK. Between the trimmed V and J ends, which lost 4 bases and 5 bases, there was a span of 20 bases. For the CDR3, the DNA is TGTGCCAGCAGCCCGGGCCCAGGGGTGTGGTTGGAGACCCAGTACTTC. Translation: CASSPGPGVWLETQYF.

The chain recombines TRBV7-2 with TRBJ2-1; no clear D gene. Trimming cost V 5 bases and J 9 bases, with 17 bases left between them. Germline CDR1 is SGHTA and CDR2 is FQGNSA. This CDR3 is 14 amino acids long. The CDR3 nucleotides are TGTGCCAGCAGCCCCCAGGTAAGGGCCGGTGAGCAGTTCTTC. Amino acid sequence: CASSPQVRAGEQFF.

This chain links TRBV27 with TRBJ2-5; D is perhaps TRBD1 (7 bases). CDR3 size: 15 residues. V was pared by 3 bases and J by 1 base, with 12 bases between. The germline gives CDR1 MNHEY, CDR2 SMNVEV (reference sequence). The chain's CDR3 is CASSLARGAQETQYF. The DNA of the CDR3 is TGTGCCAGCAGTTTGGCCAGGGGGGCCCAAGAGACCCAGTACTTC.

The chain uses TRBV6-5 and TRBJ2-1; a weak D match, TRBD2 (5 bases). Germline-derived CDR1 and CDR2 are MNHEY and SVGAGI. Trimming left V 0 bases short and J 8 bases short, with 5 bases between. The CDR3 is 12 residues long. CDR3 in amino acids: CASSYSGDEQFF. CDR3 bases: TGTGCCAGCAGTTACTCGGGAGATGAGCAGTTCTTC.

V and J are TRBV18 and TRBJ2-7; 9 bases align to TRBD1. Germline trimming cut 4 bases from V and 7 bases from J; bases unmatched to any gene: 5. Per the germline V gene, CDR1 is KGHSH and CDR2 is LQKENI. This CDR3 contains 13 residues. The CDR3 DNA is TGTGCCAGCTCACGGGACAGGGTGGAGGAGCAGTACTTC. This gives the protein CASSRDRVEEQYF.

The CDR3 spells CASSLGRLADYEQYF. CDR3 coding DNA: TGTGCCAGCAGCTTAGGTCGACTAGCGGACTACGAGCAGTACTTC. The chain links TRBV5-4 to TRBJ2-7; 9 bases are shared with TRBD2. Germline V gives CDR1 SGHNT, CDR2 YYREEE (reference sequence). V trimming: 2 bases; J trimming: 3 bases; junction bases outside the gene matches: 6. This CDR3 comprises 15 residues.

This chain uses TRBV7-3 with TRBJ1-2; possible D gene TRBD1, 6 bases. V was cut by 5 bases and J by 8 bases, with 15 bases left in between. The CDR3 extends over 13 amino acids. The germline CDR1 and CDR2 sequences are SGHTA and FQGTGA. CDR3 residues: CASSQGAGVGYTF. The CDR3 bases are TGTGCCAGCAGCCAAGGTGCAGGGGTCGGCTACACCTTC.

CDR3 residues: CGRASTGVLNEQYF. The CDR3 DNA reads TGTGGCCGGGCGAGTACTGGCGTTTTGAACGAGCAGTACTTC. The V gene is TRBV21-1, the J gene TRBJ2-7; the D call TRBD1 from the table was never checked on the DNA. TRBV21-1 is a pseudogene. This CDR3 is 14 amino acids long.

This clonotype appeared a single time. This chain uses TRBV2 with TRBJ2-3; tentatively, D is TRBD2 (6 bases). The CDR3 contains 15 residues. V lost 3 bases and J lost 1, with 11 bases in between. The germline CDR1 and CDR2 sequences are SNHLY and FYNNEI. CDR3 residues: CASSEWEVGTDTQYF. DNA of the CDR3: TGTGCCAGCAGTGAGTGGGAGGTCGGCACAGATACGCAGTATTTT.

The chain joins TRBV6-1 to TRBJ2-3, with 12 bases identical to TRBD2. This CDR3 has 16 residues. The germline V gene encodes CDR1 MNHNS and CDR2 SASEGT. V shed 2 bases, J shed 4 bases, and the junction held 4 bases outside the gene matches. CDR3 coding DNA: TGTGCCAGCAGTGAAAGACTAGCGGGAGTGGCAGATACGCAGTATTTT. Protein product: CASSERLAGVADTQYF.

This clonotype was seen a handful of times. The rearrangement uses TRBV6-5 and TRBJ1-2; TRBD1 is a possible D gene (5 bases). Germline lookup yields CDR1 MNHEY and CDR2 SVGAGI. This CDR3 is built from 14 residues. The V end was cut by 2 bases, the J end by 7 bases, with 14 bases between. The CDR3 protein is CASSYGALTGGYTF. CDR3 coding DNA: TGTGCCAGCAGTTACGGGGCACTGACTGGTGGCTACACCTTC.

The chain has TRBV6-1 and TRBJ2-1, with 9 bases aligning to TRBD1. This CDR3 is built from 14 residues. From germline, CDR1 is MNHNS and CDR2 SASEGT. V was clipped by 5 bases and J by 8 bases; unmatched bases: 7. CDR3 amino acids: CASSRDRVGDEQFF. For the CDR3, the DNA is TGTGCCAGCAGTAGGGACAGGGTGGGGGATGAGCAGTTCTTC.